The clone carrying this T cell receptor (beta chain) has only a few counts. The antigen is not known. The data are from a study of blood T cells in healthy people across ages. Researchers isolated at least 6 million PBMCs per sample. Germline assignment: CDR1 MNHEY and CDR2 SVGEGT. The length of the CDR3 is 12 residues. The trim removed 4 bases at V and 9 bases at J, leaving 5 bases unmatched. Next came a second PCR, run for about 6 to 11 cycles, which used a sample-barcoded 5' primer along with a J-beta primer mix. Each cDNA was tagged by a template-switch adaptor containing 12 random nucleotides. MiXCR, applied by TCRdb to the 5' RACE reads, yields one record per CDR3 protein. The sample has roughly 1.4 million distinct CDR3 sequences; approximately 59% are singletons. Study results and caveats: TCR beta diversity tracked closely with naive T cell percentage. Per million T cells, TCR beta diversity dropped about linearly as age rose.

The chain couples TRBV6-2 or TRBV6-3 to TRBJ1-2, with 7 bases lining up with TRBD1. This receptor was identified in a man aged 18-30 years in good health. The sequencing input was blood. The CDR3 coding sequence is TGTGCCAGCAGTTTTAGACAGGGACGCTACACCTTC. Translation: CASSFRQGRYTF.